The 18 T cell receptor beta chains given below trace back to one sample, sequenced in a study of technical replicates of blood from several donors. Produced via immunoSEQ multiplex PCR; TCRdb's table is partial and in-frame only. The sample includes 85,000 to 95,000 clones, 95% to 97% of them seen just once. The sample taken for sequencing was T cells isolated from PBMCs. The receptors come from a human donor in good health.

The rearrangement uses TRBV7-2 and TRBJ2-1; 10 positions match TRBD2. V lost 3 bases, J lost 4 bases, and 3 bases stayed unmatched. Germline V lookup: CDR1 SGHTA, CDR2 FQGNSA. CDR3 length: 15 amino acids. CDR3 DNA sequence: TGTGCCAGCAGCTTCTGGACTAGCGGATACAATGAGCAGTTCTTC. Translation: CASSFWTSGYNEQFF.

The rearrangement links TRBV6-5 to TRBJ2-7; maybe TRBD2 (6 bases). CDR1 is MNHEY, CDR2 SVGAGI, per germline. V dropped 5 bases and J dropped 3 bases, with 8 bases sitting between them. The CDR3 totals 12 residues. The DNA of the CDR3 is TGTGCCAGCAGTATCGGGGGCTACGAGCAGTACTTC. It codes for CASSIGGYEQYF.

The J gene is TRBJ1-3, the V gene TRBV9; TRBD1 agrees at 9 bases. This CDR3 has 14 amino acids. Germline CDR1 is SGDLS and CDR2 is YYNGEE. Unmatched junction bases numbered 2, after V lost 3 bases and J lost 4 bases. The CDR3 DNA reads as TGTGCCAGCAGCGAAACAGGGGGCGGAAACACCATATATTTT. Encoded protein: CASSETGGGNTIYF. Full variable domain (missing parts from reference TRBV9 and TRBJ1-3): DSGVTQTPKHLITATGQRVTLRCSPRSGDLSVYWYQQSLDQGLQFLIQYYNGEERAKGNILERFSAQQFPDLHSELNLSSLELGDSALYFCASSETGGGNTIYFGEGSWLTVV.

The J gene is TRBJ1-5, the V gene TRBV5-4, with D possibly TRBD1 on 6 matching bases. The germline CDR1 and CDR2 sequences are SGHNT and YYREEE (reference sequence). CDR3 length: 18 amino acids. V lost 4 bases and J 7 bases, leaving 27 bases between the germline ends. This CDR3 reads CASSNIGQGGGSEQPQHF. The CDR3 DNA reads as TGTGCCAGCAGCAATATTGGCCAGGGAGGGGGATCGGAGCAGCCCCAGCATTTT.

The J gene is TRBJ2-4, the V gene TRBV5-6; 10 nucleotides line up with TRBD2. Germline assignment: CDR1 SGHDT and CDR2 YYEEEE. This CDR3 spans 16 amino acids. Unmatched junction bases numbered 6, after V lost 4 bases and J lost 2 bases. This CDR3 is CASSQEREGPKNIQYF. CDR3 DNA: TGTGCCAGCAGCCAGGAGCGGGAGGGCCCCAAAAACATTCAGTACTTC.

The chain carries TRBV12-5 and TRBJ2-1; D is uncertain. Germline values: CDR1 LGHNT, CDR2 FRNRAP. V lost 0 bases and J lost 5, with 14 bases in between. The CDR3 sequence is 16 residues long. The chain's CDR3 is CASGLVLSGLHNEQFF. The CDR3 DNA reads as TGTGCTAGTGGTTTGGTACTATCGGGTTTACACAATGAGCAGTTCTTC.

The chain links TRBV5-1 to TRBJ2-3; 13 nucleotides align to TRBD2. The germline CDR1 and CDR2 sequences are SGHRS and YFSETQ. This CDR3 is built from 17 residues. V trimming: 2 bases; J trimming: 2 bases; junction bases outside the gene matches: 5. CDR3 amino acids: CASSFTGLAGFTDTQYF. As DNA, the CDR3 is TGCGCCAGCAGCTTCACGGGACTAGCGGGGTTCACAGATACGCAGTATTTT. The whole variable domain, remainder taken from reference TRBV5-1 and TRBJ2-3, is KAGVTQTPRYLIKTRGQQVTLSCSPISGHRSVSWYQQTPGQGLQFLFEYFSETQRNKGNFPGRFSGRQFSNSRSEMNVSTLELGDSALYLCASSFTGLAGFTDTQYFGPGTRLTVL.

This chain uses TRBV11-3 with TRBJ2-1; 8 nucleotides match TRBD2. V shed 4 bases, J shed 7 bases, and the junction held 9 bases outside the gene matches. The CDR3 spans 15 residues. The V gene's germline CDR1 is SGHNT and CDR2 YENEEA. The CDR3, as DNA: TGTGCCAGCAGCTGGAGCGGGAGTTCGGGGAATGAGCAGTTCTTC. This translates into CASSWSGSSGNEQFF.

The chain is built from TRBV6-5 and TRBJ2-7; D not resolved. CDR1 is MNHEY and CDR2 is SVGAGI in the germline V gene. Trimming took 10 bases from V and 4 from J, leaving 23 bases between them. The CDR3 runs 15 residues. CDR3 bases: TGTGCCACCCAGCAGGTTACTGAACCTGAATACGAGCAGTACTTC. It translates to CATQQVTEPEYEQYF.

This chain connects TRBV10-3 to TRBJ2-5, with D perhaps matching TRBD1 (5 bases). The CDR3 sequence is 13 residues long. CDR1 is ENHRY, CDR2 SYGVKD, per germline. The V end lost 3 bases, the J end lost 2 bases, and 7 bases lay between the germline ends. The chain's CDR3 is CAISDRAQETQYF. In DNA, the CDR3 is TGTGCCATCAGTGACAGGGCTCAAGAGACCCAGTACTTC.

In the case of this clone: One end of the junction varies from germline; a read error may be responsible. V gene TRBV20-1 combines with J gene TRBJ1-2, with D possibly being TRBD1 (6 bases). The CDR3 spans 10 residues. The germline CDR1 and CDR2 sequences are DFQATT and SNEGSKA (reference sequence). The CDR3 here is CSAREGTFAF. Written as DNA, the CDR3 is TGCAGTGCTAGAGAAGGGACATTCGCCTTC.

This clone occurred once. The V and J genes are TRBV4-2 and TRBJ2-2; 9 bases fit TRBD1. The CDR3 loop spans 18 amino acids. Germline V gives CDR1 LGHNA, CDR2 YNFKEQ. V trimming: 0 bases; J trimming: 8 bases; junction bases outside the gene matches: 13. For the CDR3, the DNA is TGTGCCAGCAGCCAAGAGATAGGACAGGGGAGTCAATTGGGGGAGCTGTTTTTT. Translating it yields CASSQEIGQGSQLGELFF.

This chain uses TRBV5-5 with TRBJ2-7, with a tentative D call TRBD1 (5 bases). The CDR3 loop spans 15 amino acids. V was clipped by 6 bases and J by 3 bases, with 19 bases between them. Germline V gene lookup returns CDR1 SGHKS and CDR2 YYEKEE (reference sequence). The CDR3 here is CASTPRQGPYYEQYF. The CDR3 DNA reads TGTGCCAGCACCCCACGGCAGGGCCCTTACTACGAGCAGTACTTC.

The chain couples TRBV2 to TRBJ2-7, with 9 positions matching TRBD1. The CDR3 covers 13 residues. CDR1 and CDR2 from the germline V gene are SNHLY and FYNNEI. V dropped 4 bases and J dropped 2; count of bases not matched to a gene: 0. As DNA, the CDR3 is TGTGCCAGCAGTGGGGACAGGGCCTACGAGCAGTACTTC. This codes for CASSGDRAYEQYF.

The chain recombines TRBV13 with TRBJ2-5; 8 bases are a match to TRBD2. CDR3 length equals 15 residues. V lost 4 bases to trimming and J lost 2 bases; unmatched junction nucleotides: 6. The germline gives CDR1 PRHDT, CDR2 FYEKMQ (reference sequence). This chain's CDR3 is CASSSRLAPQETQYF. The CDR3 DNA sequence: TGTGCCAGCAGCTCAAGACTAGCGCCTCAAGAGACCCAGTACTTC.

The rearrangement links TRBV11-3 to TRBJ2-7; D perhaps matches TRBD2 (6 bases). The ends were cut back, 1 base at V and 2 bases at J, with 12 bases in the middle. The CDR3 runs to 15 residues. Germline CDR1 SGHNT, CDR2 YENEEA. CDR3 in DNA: TGTGCCAGCAGCTTAGGATTGTCGGGAGCCTACGAGCAGTACTTC. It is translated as CASSLGLSGAYEQYF.

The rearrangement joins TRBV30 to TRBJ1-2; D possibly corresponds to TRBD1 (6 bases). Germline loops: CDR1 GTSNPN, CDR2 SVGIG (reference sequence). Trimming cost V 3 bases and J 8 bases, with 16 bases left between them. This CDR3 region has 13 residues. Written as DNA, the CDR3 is TGTGCCTGGAGCGTCGGCAGGGGATACGGCTACACCTTC. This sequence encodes CAWSVGRGYGYTF.

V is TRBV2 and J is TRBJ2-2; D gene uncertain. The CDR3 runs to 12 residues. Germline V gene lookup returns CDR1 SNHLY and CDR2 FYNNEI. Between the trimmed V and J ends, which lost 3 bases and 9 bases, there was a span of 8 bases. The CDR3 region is CASSERYRELFF. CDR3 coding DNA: TGTGCCAGCAGTGAGCGGTACCGGGAGCTGTTTTTT.